The 5 T cell receptor beta chains below were found in one sample sequenced in a study of T cell changes during pregnancy in multiple sclerosis. The repertoire was sequenced with immunoSEQ multiplex PCR; TCRdb's copy has only in-frame clones and lacks some. The repertoire holds tens of thousands of clones, around 94% seen once, with 0.58% in the top ten. Sequences were derived from peripheral blood, sampled in the third trimester of pregnancy. The receptors stem from a female donor with multiple sclerosis, enrolled in a pregnancy study.

The CDR3 spells CSVATGNYGYTF. CDR3 in DNA: TGCAGCGTTGCGACAGGGAACTATGGCTACACCTTC. The V and J genes are TRBV29-1 and TRBJ1-2, with 7 bases lining up with TRBD1. Germline V gene lookup returns CDR1 SQVTM and CDR2 ANQGSEA. This CDR3 is 12 amino acids long. The trim removed 4 bases at V and 2 bases at J, leaving 1 base unmatched.

The chain combines TRBV19 with TRBJ1-2; 7 bases line up with TRBD1. CDR3 size: 12 residues. Germline CDR1 LNHDA, CDR2 SQIVND (reference sequence). Germline trimming cut 6 bases from V and 7 bases from J; bases unmatched to any gene: 5. DNA for the CDR3: TGTGCCAGTAGAAACGACAGGGCTGGCTACACCTTC. Translated, it gives CASRNDRAGYTF. Variable domain in full (rest from reference TRBV19 and TRBJ1-2): DGGITQSPKYLFRKEGQNVTLSCEQNLNHDAMYWYRQDPGQGLRLIYYSQIVNDFQKGDIAEGYSVSREKKESFPLTVTSAQKNPTAFYLCASRNDRAGYTFGSGTRLTVV.

V is TRBV5-5 and J is TRBJ1-3; D is undetermined. CDR3 length: 13 residues. Looked up from germline, CDR1 is SGHKS and CDR2 is YYEKEE (reference sequence). Trimming shortened V by 2 bases and J by 0 bases, and 3 bases separated the two germline ends. CDR3 residues: CASSFSSGNTIYF. Here the CDR3 DNA reads TGTGCCAGCAGCTTTAGCTCTGGAAACACCATATATTTT.

This clone appeared a single time. This chain connects TRBV27 to TRBJ2-3, with 10 bases aligning to TRBD2. CDR1 MNHEY and CDR2 SMNVEV come from the germline V gene (reference sequence). V lost 3 bases to trimming and J lost 4 bases; unmatched junction nucleotides: 7. This CDR3 has 16 amino acids. This CDR3 reads CASSFRRAGGADTQYF. DNA for the CDR3: TGTGCCAGCAGTTTTCGAAGAGCGGGGGGGGCAGATACGCAGTATTTT.

This chain joins TRBV5-1 and TRBJ2-2; 9 nucleotides match TRBD1. The CDR3 loop spans 17 amino acids. Germline V CDR1 and CDR2: SGHRS, YFSETQ. The V and J ends lost 0 bases and 4 bases, in that order; junction bases with no gene match: 7. The CDR3 loop reads CASSLGSRTGVTGELFF. The CDR3 bases are TGCGCCAGCAGCTTGGGATCTAGGACAGGGGTCACCGGGGAGCTGTTTTTT. Full variable domain (missing parts from reference TRBV5-1 and TRBJ2-2): KAGVTQTPRYLIKTRGQQVTLSCSPISGHRSVSWYQQTPGQGLQFLFEYFSETQRNKGNFPGRFSGRQFSNSRSEMNVSTLELGDSALYLCASSLGSRTGVTGELFFGEGSRLTVL.